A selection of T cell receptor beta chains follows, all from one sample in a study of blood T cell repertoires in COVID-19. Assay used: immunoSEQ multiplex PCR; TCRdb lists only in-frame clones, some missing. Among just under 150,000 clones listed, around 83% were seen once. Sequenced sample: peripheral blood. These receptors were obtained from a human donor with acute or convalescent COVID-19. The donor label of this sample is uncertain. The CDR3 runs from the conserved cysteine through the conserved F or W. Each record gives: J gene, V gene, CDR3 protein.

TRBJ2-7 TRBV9 CASSASGGASYEQYF
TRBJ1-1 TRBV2 CASSEALPYLTEAFF
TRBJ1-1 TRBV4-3 CASSQDGGEWGEAFF
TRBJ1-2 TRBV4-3 CASSQDAGNHYGYTF
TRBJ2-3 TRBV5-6 CASSLLRGDTQYF
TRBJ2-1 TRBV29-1 CSVVGGSNEQFF
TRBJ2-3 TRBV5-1 CASSLEGLAGVDTQYF
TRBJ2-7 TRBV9 CASSVGGHNSYEQYF
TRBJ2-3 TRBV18 CASSPPSREADTQYF
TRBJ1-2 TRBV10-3 CAISELQGAPYGYTF
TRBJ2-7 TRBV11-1 CASSFGADTYEQYF
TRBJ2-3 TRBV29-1 CSVGQGAPRDTQYF
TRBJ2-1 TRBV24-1 CATSDGTSRFSDEQFF
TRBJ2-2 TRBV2 CASSEGPRQGSGELFF
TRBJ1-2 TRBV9 CASTSGPENYGYTF
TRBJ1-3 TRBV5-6 CASSLRGFTGNTIYF
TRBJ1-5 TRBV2 CASTTAGQGIGQPQHF
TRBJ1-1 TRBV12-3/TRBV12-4 CASSFSAVGRAFF
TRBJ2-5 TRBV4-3 CASSQGDGSVETQYF
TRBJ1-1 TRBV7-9 CASSPNSGTGSNTEAFF
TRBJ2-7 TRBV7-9 CASSLQQLGYEQYF
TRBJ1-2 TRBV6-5 CASRGQGYGYTF
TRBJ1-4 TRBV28 CASSFLGAGEKLFF
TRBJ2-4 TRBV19 CASSQGQGINIQYF
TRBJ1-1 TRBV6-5 CASTGVSTEAFF
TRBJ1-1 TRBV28 CASSARAQAFF
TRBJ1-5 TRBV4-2 CASSQDPGQPQHF
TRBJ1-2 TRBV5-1 CASSLDRSYGYTF
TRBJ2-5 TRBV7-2 CASSLTGEQETQYF
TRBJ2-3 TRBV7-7 CASSLGSGTSGRGSTDTQYF
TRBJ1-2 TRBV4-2 CASSQWAQGFGYGYTF
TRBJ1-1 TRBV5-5 CASSYTGAMNTEAFF
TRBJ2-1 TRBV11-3 CASSPGTGFGYNEQFF
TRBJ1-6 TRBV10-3 CATNRVTTPDSPLHF
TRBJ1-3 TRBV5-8 CASSLRFSPVGNTIYF
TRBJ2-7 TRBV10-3 CAIGDLNYEQYF
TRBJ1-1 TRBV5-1 CASSHNPTGGTEAFF
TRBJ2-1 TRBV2 CASRRTSGGAWDEQFF
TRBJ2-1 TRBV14 CASSQVFLTSGRYNGAYNEQFF
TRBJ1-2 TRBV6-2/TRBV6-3 CASSRRDYGYTF
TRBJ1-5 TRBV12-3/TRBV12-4 CASSFSRQPQHF
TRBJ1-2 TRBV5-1 CASSFVGQGNGYTF
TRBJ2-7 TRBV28 CASSSRVPYEQYF
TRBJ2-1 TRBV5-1 CASSLGDLRQGPGNEQFF
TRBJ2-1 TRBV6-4 CASSDRGFGVDEQFF
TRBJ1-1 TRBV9 CTSSALGQGGTEAFF
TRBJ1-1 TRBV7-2 CASSLWGVNTEAFF
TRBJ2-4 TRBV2 CASREQTSAKNIQYF
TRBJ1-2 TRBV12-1 CASSPLGGANGYTF
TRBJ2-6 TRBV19 CASSDDNGANVLTF
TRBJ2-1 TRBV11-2 CASSLGVADYNEQFF
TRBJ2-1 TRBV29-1 CSVVRGSKKNEQFF
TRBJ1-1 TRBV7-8 CASSLGQARNTEAFF
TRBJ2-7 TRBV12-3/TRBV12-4 CASSPGQGHEQYF
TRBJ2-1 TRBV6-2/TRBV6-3 CASSYGPSGRSYNEQFF
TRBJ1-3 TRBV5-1 CASSPGGIGNTIYF
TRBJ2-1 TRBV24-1 CATTAGGPSYNEQFF